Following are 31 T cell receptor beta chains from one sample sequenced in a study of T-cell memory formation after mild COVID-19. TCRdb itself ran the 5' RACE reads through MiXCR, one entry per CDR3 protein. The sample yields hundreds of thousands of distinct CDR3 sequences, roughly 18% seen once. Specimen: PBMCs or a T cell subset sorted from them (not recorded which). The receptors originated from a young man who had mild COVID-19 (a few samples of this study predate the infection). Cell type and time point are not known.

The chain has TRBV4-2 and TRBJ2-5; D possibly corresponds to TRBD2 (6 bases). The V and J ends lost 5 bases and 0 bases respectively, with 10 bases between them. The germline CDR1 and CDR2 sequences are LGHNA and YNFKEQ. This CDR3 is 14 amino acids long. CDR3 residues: CASSIRDYQETQYF. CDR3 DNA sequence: TGTGCCAGCAGCATCCGGGACTACCAAGAGACCCAGTACTTC.

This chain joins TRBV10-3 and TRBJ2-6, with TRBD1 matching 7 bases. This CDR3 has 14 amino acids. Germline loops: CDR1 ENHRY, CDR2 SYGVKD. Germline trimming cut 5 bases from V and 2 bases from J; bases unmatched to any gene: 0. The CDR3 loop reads CAISRGPGANVLTF. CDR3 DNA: TGTGCCATCAGTAGGGGGCCTGGGGCCAACGTCCTGACTTTC.

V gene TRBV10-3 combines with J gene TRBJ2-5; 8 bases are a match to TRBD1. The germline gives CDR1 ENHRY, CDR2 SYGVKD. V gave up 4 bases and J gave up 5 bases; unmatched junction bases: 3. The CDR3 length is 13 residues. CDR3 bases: TGTGCCATCAGTGGACAGGGGCCGGAGACCCAGTACTTC. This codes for CAISGQGPETQYF.

The CDR3 protein is CASSPPRTPGEQYF. CDR3 bases: TGTGCCAGCTCACCACCGAGGACTCCGGGCGAGCAGTACTTC. V usage is TRBV18 and J usage is TRBJ2-7, with a weak D call TRBD2 (5 bases). Trimming left V 0 bases short and J 6 bases short, with 12 bases between. The CDR3 has 14 residues. The germline gives CDR1 KGHSH, CDR2 LQKENI.

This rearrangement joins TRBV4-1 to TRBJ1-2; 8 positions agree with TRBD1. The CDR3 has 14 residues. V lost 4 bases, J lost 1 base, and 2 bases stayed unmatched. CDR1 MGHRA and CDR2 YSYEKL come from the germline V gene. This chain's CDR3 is CASSPTGVNYGYTF. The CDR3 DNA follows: TGCGCCAGCAGCCCGACAGGGGTTAACTATGGCTACACCTTC.

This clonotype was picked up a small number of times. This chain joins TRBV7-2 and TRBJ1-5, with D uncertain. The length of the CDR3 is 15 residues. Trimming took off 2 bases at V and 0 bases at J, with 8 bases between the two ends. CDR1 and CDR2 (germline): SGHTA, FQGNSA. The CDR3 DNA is TGTGCCAGCAGCTTACAGAGCATTAGCAATCAGCCCCAGCATTTT. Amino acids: CASSLQSISNQPQHF.

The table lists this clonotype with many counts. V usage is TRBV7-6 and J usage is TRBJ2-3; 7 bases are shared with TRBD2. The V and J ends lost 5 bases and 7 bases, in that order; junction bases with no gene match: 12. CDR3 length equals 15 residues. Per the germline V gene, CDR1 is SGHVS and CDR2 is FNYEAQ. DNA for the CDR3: TGTGCCAGCAGCCGAGCGGGACCAGGGAGAAATACGCAGTATTTT. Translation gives CASSRAGPGRNTQYF.

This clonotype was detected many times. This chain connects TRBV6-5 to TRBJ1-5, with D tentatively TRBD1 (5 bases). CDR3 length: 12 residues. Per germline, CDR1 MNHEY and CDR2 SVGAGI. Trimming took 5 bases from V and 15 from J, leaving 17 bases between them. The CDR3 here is CASSNGRGRRHF. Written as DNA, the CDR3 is TGTGCCAGCAGTAACGGCCGGGGACGGCGGCATTTT.

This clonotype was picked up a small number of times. The chain's CDR3 is CASSLAPGSYGYTF. The CDR3 nucleotides are TGTGCCAGCAGCTTAGCCCCGGGATCCTATGGCTACACCTTC. This chain connects TRBV7-2 to TRBJ1-2; D remains ambiguous. Germline V gene data show CDR1 as SGHTA and CDR2 as FQGNSA. The CDR3 is 14 residues long. Trimming stripped 0 bases from V and 4 bases from J, with 9 bases between.

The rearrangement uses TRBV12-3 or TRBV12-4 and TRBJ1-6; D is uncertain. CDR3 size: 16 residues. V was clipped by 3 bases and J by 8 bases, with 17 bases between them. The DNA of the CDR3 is TGTGCCAGCAGTTTTGGGCGGCGAAAAGCAGATTCACCCCTCCACTTT. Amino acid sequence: CASSFGRRKADSPLHF.

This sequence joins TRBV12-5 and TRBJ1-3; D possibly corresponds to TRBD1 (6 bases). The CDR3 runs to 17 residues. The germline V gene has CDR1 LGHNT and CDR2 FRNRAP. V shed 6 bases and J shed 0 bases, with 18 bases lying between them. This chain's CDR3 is CASGPPQDSLSGNTIYF. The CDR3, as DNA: TGTGCTAGTGGGCCGCCCCAGGACAGCCTCTCTGGAAACACCATATATTTT.

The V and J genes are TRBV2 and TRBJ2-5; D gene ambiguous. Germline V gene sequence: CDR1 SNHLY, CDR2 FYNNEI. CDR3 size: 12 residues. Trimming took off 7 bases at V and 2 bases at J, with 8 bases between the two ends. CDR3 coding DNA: TGTGCCAGCATTGGAGTACAAGAGACCCAGTACTTC. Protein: CASIGVQETQYF. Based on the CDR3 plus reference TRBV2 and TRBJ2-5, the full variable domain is EPEVTQTPSHQVTQMGQEVILRCVPISNHLYFYWYRQILGQKVEFLVSFYNNEISEKSEIFDDQFSVERPDGSNFTLKIRSTKLEDSAMYFCASIGVQETQYFGPGTRLLVL.

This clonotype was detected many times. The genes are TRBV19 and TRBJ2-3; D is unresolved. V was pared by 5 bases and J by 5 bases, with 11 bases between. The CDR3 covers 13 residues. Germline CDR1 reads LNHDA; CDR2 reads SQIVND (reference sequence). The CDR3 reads CASSSGFGDTQYF. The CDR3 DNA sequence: TGTGCCAGTAGTTCTGGCTTCGGAGATACGCAGTATTTT.

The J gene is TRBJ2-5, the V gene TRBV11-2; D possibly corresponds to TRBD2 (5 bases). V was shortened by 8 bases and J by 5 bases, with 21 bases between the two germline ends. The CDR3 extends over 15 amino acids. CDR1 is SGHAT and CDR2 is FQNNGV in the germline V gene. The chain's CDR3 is CASGRGGPGRETQYF. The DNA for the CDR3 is TGTGCCAGCGGGAGAGGTGGGCCGGGCCGGGAGACCCAGTACTTC.

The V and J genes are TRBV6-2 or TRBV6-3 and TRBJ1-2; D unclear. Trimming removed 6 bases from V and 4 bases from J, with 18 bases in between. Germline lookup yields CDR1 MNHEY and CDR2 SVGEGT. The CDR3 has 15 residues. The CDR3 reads CASSLGSTSPYGYTF. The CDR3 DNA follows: TGTGCCAGCAGCTTAGGGAGCACATCTCCCTATGGCTACACCTTC.

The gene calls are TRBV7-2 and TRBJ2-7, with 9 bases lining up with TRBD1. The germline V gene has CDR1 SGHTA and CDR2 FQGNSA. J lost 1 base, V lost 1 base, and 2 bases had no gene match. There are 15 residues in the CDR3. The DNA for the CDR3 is TGTGCCAGCAGCTTAGACGACAGGGGGTCCTACGAGCAGTACTTC. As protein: CASSLDDRGSYEQYF.

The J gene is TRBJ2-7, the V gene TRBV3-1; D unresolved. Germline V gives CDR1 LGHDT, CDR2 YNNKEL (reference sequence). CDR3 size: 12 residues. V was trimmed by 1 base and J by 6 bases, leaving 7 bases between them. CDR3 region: CASSQGSSEQYV. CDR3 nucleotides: TGTGCCAGCAGCCAAGGGTCGTCCGAGCAGTACGTC.

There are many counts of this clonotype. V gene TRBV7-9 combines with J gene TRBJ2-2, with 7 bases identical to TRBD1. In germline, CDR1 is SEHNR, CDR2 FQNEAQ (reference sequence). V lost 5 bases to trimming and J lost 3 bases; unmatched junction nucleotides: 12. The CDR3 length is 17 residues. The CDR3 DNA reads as TGTGCCAGCAGCGAGACGGCCCAGGGACAGTACACCGGGGAGCTGTTTTTT. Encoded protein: CASSETAQGQYTGELFF.

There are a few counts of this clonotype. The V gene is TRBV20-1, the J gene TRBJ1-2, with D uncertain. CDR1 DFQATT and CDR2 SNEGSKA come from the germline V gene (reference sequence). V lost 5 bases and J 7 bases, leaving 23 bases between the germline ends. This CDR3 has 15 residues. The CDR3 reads CSAPVMLSNEGGYTF. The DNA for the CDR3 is TGCAGTGCTCCTGTTATGTTGTCAAACGAGGGTGGCTACACCTTC.

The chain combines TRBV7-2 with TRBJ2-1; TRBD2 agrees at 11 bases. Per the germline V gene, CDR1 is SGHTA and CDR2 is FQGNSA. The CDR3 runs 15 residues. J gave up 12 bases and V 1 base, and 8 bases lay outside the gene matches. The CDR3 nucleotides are TGTGCCAGCAGCTTAGTTAGCGGGGGGGAGTCAGGGCAGTTCTTC. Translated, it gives CASSLVSGGESGQFF.

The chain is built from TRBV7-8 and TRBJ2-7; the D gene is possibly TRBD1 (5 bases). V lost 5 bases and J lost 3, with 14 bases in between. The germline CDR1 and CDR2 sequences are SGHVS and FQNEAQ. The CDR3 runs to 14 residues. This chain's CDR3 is CASSPRGRHYEQYF. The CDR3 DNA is TGTGCCAGCAGCCCAAGGGGCAGACACTACGAGCAGTACTTC.

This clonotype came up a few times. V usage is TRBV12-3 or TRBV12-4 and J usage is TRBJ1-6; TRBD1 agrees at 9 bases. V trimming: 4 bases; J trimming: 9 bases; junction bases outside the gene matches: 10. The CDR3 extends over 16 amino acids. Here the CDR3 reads CASSSPGQGWGSPLHF. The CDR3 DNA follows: TGTGCCAGCAGTTCTCCGGGACAGGGATGGGGTTCACCCCTCCACTTT.

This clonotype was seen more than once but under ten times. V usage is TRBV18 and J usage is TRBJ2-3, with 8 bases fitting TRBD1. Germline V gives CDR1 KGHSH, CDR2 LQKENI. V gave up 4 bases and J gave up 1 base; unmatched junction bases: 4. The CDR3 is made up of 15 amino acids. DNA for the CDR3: TGTGCCAGCTCACAACGACAGGGGCGCACAGATACGCAGTATTTT. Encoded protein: CASSQRQGRTDTQYF.

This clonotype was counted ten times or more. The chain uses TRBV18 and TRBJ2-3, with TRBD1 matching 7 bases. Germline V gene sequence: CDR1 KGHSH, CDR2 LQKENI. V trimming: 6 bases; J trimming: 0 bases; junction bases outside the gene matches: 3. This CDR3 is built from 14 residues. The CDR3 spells CASSLDRSTDTQYF. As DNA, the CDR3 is TGTGCCAGCTCCTTGGACAGGAGCACAGATACGCAGTATTTT.

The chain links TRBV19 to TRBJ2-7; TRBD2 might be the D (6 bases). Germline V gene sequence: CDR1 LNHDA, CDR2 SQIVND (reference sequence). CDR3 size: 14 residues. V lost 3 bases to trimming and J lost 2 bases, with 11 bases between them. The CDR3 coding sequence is TGTGCCAGTAGTATTAACCCGGGGGCCTACGAGCAGTACTTC. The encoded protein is CASSINPGAYEQYF. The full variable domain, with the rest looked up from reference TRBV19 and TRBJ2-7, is DGGITQSPKYLFRKEGQNVTLSCEQNLNHDAMYWYRQDPGQGLRLIYYSQIVNDFQKGDIAEGYSVSREKKESFPLTVTSAQKNPTAFYLCASSINPGAYEQYFGPGTRLTVT.

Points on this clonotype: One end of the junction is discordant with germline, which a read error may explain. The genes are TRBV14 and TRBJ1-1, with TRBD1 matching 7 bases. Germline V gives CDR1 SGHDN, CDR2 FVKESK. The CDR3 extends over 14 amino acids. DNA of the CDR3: TGTGCCAGCAGTCAAGGGGGCGGCGTGGTTGAAGCTTTCTTT. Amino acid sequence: CASSQGGGVVEAFF.

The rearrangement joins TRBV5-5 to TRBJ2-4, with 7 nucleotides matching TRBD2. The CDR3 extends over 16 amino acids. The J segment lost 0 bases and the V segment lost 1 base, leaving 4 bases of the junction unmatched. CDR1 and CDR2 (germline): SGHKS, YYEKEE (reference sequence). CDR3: CASSLLGGLAKNIQYF. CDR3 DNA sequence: TGTGCCAGCAGCTTGCTGGGGGGGTTAGCCAAAAACATTCAGTACTTC.

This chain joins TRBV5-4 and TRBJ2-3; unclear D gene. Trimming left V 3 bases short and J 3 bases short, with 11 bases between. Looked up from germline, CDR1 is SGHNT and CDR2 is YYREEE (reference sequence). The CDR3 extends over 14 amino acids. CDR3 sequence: CASSSGSSTDTQYF. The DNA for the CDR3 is TGTGCCAGCAGCTCGGGCTCCTCGACAGATACGCAGTATTTT. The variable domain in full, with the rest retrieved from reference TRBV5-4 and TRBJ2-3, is ETGVTQSPTHLIKTRGQQVTLRCSSQSGHNTVSWYQQALGQGPQFIFQYYREEENGRGNFPPRFSGLQFPNYSSELNVNALELDDSALYLCASSSGSSTDTQYFGPGTRLTVL.

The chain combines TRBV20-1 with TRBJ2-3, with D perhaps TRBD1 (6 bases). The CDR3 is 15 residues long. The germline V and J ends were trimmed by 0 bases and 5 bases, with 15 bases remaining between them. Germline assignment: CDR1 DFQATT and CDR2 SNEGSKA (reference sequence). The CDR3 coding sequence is TGCAGTGCTAGAGATTGGCCAGGGGCCCAAGATACGCAGTATTTT. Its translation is CSARDWPGAQDTQYF.

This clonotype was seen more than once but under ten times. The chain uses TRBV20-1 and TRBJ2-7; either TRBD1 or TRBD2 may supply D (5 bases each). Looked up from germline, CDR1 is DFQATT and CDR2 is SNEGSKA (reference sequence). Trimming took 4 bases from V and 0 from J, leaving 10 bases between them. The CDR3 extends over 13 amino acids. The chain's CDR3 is CSATGASSYEQYF. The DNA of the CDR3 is TGCAGTGCTACCGGGGCTTCCTCCTACGAGCAGTACTTC.

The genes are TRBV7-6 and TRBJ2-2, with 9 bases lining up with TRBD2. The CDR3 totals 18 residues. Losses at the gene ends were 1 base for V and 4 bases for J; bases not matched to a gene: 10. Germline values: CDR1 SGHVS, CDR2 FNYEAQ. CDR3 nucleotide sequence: TGTGCCAGCAGCTTAGATTTTTTGGCTAGCGGGGCCACCGGGGAGCTGTTTTTT. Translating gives CASSLDFLASGATGELFF. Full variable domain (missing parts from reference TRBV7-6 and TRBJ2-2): GAGVSQSPRYKVTKRGQDVALRCDPISGHVSLYWYRQALGQGPEFLTYFNYEAQQDKSGLPNDRFSAERPEGSISTLTIQRTEQRDSAMYRCASSLDFLASGATGELFFGEGSRLTVL.